Following are 3 T cell receptor beta chains from one sample sequenced in a study of neoadjuvant anti-PD-1 for oral cavity cancer (dated by TCRdb to about 2021). The sample's time point label is to be understood as: before neoadjuvant nivolumab. The library was made by the immunoSEQ multiplex PCR assay. Drawn from immuneACCESS, this table holds only the in-frame rearrangements with V and J called that TCRdb kept. Clones are partly lost; checked studies trace under half to an unresolved V gene and leave the rest unexplained. A total of 5,100 or so clones appear in this sample, nearly 60% of them only once. In total, the top ten clones hold about 7.8% of the sample. Here the sequenced sample was tumor tissue, taken before nivolumab (anti-PD-1) treatment. The receptors originated from a person aged 35-79 years with oral cavity squamous cell carcinoma.

The rearrangement uses TRBV5-1 and TRBJ2-1; TRBD1 is a possible D gene (6 bases). Germline V lookup: CDR1 SGHRS, CDR2 YFSETQ. The CDR3 has 14 amino acids. Trimming removed 4 bases at V and 6 bases at J, with 14 bases between. The chain's CDR3 is CASSLLQGPNEQFF. For the CDR3, the DNA is TGCGCCAGCAGCCTACTACAGGGTCCCAATGAGCAGTTCTTC.

In this sample, this clone turned up a few times. J is TRBJ1-1 and V is TRBV10-2; D is unresolved. CDR1 and CDR2 from the germline V gene are WSHSY and SAAADI. Trimming took 4 bases from V and 4 from J, leaving 7 bases between them. CDR3 length equals 12 residues. The CDR3 DNA follows: TGCGCCAGCAGTGCCAGTTCCACTGAAGCTTTCTTT. It yields the protein CASSASSTEAFF.

The chain employs TRBV27 and TRBJ2-3; tentatively, D is TRBD2 (6 bases). From germline, CDR1 is MNHEY and CDR2 SMNVEV (reference sequence). This CDR3 spans 14 amino acids. V shed 7 bases and J shed 0 bases, with 11 bases lying between them. CDR3 bases: TGTGCCAGCACGGCGGGGAGGAGCACAGATACGCAGTATTTT. Translated: CASTAGRSTDTQYF.